Each of the 20 T cell receptor beta chains below was sequenced from the same sample in a study of tumor-infiltrating lymphocytes in localized non-small cell lung cancer. Profiling relied on immunoSEQ multiplex PCR, and the TCRdb table lists in-frame clones only, not all of them. The sample shows about 22,000 clones, approximately 80% of them seen only once. What was sequenced was lung tumor tissue. All receptors come from a human donor with non-small cell lung cancer.

This chain joins TRBV30 and TRBJ2-1; D not resolved. This CDR3 is built from 15 residues. Trimming stripped 2 bases from V and 5 bases from J, with 16 bases between. CDR1 and CDR2 (germline): GTSNPN, SVGIG (reference sequence). CDR3: CAWSPWTTSNNEQFF. For the CDR3, the DNA is TGTGCCTGGAGTCCTTGGACCACCTCTAACAATGAGCAGTTCTTC.

This sequence joins TRBV29-1 and TRBJ2-5; D remains unclear. The CDR3 runs to 12 residues. Between the trimmed V and J ends, which lost 7 bases and 3 bases, there was a span of 12 bases. Germline-derived CDR1 and CDR2 are SQVTM and ANQGSEA. CDR3 in amino acids: CSATTWEETQYF. Written as DNA, the CDR3 is TGCAGCGCCACTACCTGGGAAGAGACCCAGTACTTC.

The gene calls are TRBV6-1 and TRBJ1-5, with D possibly matching TRBD1 (5 bases). The CDR3 length is 14 residues. V lost 8 bases, J lost 7 bases, and 18 bases lay in between. The germline V gene has CDR1 MNHNS and CDR2 SASEGT. CDR3 DNA sequence: TGTGCCAGCTTGGACACCTCCGCTTGGCAGCCCCAGCATTTT. It translates to CASLDTSAWQPQHF.

This clone showed up just once. The chain is built from TRBV10-3 and TRBJ2-7; D possibly corresponds to TRBD1 (6 bases). The germline CDR1 and CDR2 sequences are ENHRY and SYGVKD. Trimming stripped 6 bases from V and 2 bases from J, with 8 bases between. This CDR3 comprises 12 residues. DNA of the CDR3: TGTGCCATCAGGGACAGAACCTACGAGCAGTACTTC. This sequence encodes CAIRDRTYEQYF.

The V call is TRBV10-1, the J call TRBJ2-3; 12 nucleotides line up with TRBD2. Germline assignment: CDR1 WNHNN and CDR2 SYGVQD (reference sequence). J lost 6 bases, V lost 6 bases, and 10 bases had no gene match. This CDR3 is 16 amino acids long. The CDR3 protein is CASSPGTSGYSDTQYF. The CDR3 DNA follows: TGCGCCAGCAGCCCCGGGACTAGCGGGTATTCGGATACGCAGTATTTT.

This clone was observed a single time. The chain joins TRBV5-4 to TRBJ2-7; D is possibly TRBD2 (6 bases). Germline values: CDR1 SGHNT, CDR2 YYREEE (reference sequence). The V gene lost 3 bases and the J gene lost 2 bases, with 18 bases spanning the gap. This CDR3 is built from 16 residues. The CDR3 here is CASSSGGRTTPYEQYF. CDR3 nucleotides: TGTGCCAGCAGCTCAGGAGGTAGGACTACACCCTACGAGCAGTACTTC.

The chain joins TRBV4-1 to TRBJ2-3, with D perhaps TRBD2 (6 bases). Deletions cut 1 base from V and 6 bases from J, with 14 bases between. Per the germline V gene, CDR1 is MGHRA and CDR2 is YSYEKL. The CDR3 covers 15 residues. CDR3 residues: CASSQVPGAGDTQYF. The CDR3 DNA reads TGCGCCAGCAGCCAAGTTCCGGGAGCGGGTGATACGCAGTATTTT.

CDR3 amino acids: CASRKGLAGDTQYF. The CDR3, as DNA: TGTGCCAGCAGAAAAGGACTAGCGGGAGATACGCAGTATTTT. This chain uses TRBV6-5 with TRBJ2-3; 11 bases are a match to TRBD2. The CDR3 is 14 amino acids. V shed 6 bases and J 5 bases; nucleotides not matched to a gene: 4. Germline CDR1 is MNHEY and CDR2 is SVGAGI.

V usage is TRBV30 and J usage is TRBJ1-2; tentative D call: TRBD1 (5 bases). V lost 4 bases and J 7 bases, leaving 16 bases between the germline ends. Germline V gives CDR1 GTSNPN, CDR2 SVGIG (reference sequence). The CDR3 covers 13 residues. The CDR3 spells CAWKGQGSGGYTF. Written as DNA, the CDR3 is TGTGCCTGGAAGGGTCAGGGTAGCGGTGGCTACACCTTC.

The V gene is TRBV18, the J gene TRBJ1-3, with a weak D call TRBD1 (5 bases). The CDR3 covers 14 residues. The V end was cut by 2 bases, the J end by 3 bases, with 8 bases between. Per the germline V gene, CDR1 is KGHSH and CDR2 is LQKENI. CDR3 sequence: CASSPSGVGNTIYF. The CDR3 nucleotides read TGTGCCAGCTCACCATCGGGGGTTGGAAACACCATATATTTT.

The chain has TRBV28 and TRBJ2-7; 8 bases are a match to TRBD1. In germline, CDR1 is MDHEN, CDR2 SYDVKM. V lost 5 bases, J lost 6 bases, and 12 bases stayed unmatched. CDR3 length: 15 residues. CDR3 loop: CASSLPGTGMSEQYF. The DNA of the CDR3 is TGTGCCAGCAGTCTTCCCGGGACAGGTATGAGCGAGCAGTACTTC. The complete variable domain, with remaining parts taken from reference TRBV28 and TRBJ2-7, reads DVKVTQSSRYLVKRTGEKVFLECVQDMDHENMFWYRQDPGLGLRLIYFSYDVKMKEKGDIPEGYSVSREKKERFSLILESASTNQTSMYLCASSLPGTGMSEQYFGPGTRLTVT.

The CDR3 spells CASSQPRGGNYGYTF. The CDR3 DNA reads as TGCGCCAGCAGCCAACCTAGGGGGGGGAACTATGGCTACACCTTC. The chain has TRBV4-1 and TRBJ1-2; a weak D match, TRBD1 (6 bases). V was trimmed by 2 bases and J by 2 bases, leaving 12 bases between them. The germline V gene encodes CDR1 MGHRA and CDR2 YSYEKL. CDR3 length: 15 amino acids.

The CDR3 loop reads CASSLGLVQETQYF. The CDR3 DNA reads as TGTGCCAGCAGCTTAGGACTAGTCCAAGAGACCCAGTACTTC. This chain joins TRBV7-7 and TRBJ2-5, with a weak D call TRBD2 (6 bases). The germline V gene encodes CDR1 SSHAT and CDR2 FNYEAQ (reference sequence). The CDR3 spans 14 residues. V shed 1 base and J shed 1 base, with 7 bases lying between them.

A word on this clone: The junction and the germline gene differ at one end; a read error may be behind it. This chain links TRBV11-3 with TRBJ2-1; 11 bases agree with TRBD2. The germline CDR1 and CDR2 sequences are SGHNT and YENEEA. CDR3 length: 17 amino acids. The CDR3 sequence: CASSLAPTSGSYSEQFF. The CDR3 region has the DNA TGTGCCAGCAGCTTAGCCCCTACTAGCGGGAGTTACAGTGAGCAGTTCTTC.

J is TRBJ2-5 and V is TRBV27, with D unclear. The length of the CDR3 is 14 residues. With 4 bases removed from V and 1 base from J, the gap between germline ends came to 10 bases. Germline V gene sequence: CDR1 MNHEY, CDR2 SMNVEV (reference sequence). CDR3 region: CASSSRHTQETQYF. The DNA for the CDR3 is TGTGCCAGCAGTTCCCGACATACCCAAGAGACCCAGTACTTC.

The V gene is TRBV7-2, the J gene TRBJ2-3; the D is unclear. V was trimmed by 0 bases and J by 2 bases, leaving 9 bases between them. The CDR3 totals 15 residues. Germline CDR1 and CDR2: SGHTA and FQGNSA. CDR3 loop: CASSLAGFSTDTQYF. The DNA for the CDR3 is TGTGCCAGCAGCTTAGCGGGCTTTTCCACAGATACGCAGTATTTT.

J is TRBJ1-5 and V is TRBV10-1; D might be TRBD1 (5 bases). The CDR3 runs 12 residues. Germline CDR1 reads WNHNN; CDR2 reads SYGVQD (reference sequence). V was clipped by 8 bases and J by 0 bases, with 5 bases between them. The CDR3 region is CASGASNQPQHF. The DNA for the CDR3 is TGCGCCAGCGGGGCTAGCAATCAGCCCCAGCATTTT.

This clone was counted a few times. The rearrangement uses TRBV11-3 and TRBJ2-1, with D possibly TRBD2 on 6 matching bases. The germline gives CDR1 SGHNT, CDR2 YENEEA. There are 13 residues in the CDR3. Trimming removed 1 base from V and 9 bases from J, with 10 bases in between. The chain's CDR3 is CASSLGGGSEQFF. The CDR3 region has the DNA TGTGCCAGCAGCTTAGGTGGAGGGAGTGAGCAGTTCTTC.

This chain connects TRBV7-2 to TRBJ2-7; possibly TRBD1 for D (6 bases). Germline CDR1 reads SGHTA; CDR2 reads FQGNSA. The ends were cut back, 5 bases at V and 3 bases at J, with 14 bases in the middle. This CDR3 has 14 amino acids. This CDR3 reads CASSVQGRGYEQYF. The CDR3 nucleotides are TGTGCCAGCAGCGTACAGGGACGCGGCTACGAGCAGTACTTC.

The chain couples TRBV6-5 to TRBJ2-2; 8 bases are a match to TRBD2. This CDR3 is built from 15 residues. Trimming took 7 bases from V and 4 from J; bases not matched to a gene: 8. CDR1 and CDR2 from the germline V gene are MNHEY and SVGAGI. The CDR3 sequence is CASTQGREVTGELFF. The CDR3 region has the DNA TGTGCCAGCACTCAGGGGCGGGAGGTCACCGGGGAGCTGTTTTTT.